The present T cell receptor beta chain was sequenced within a study of identifying expanded T cells in peripheral blood (dated 2019 in TCRdb). For context, the study as a whole: Four technical replicates, made by sequencing separate aliquots from the same pool of genomic DNA, were compared pairwise.

The CDR3 measures 13 amino acids from cysteine to phenylalanine. The sequence is cut down to CDR3 DNA, 39 bases in frame from base 1. The V and J ends are trimmed by 1 base and 5 bases, leaving 8 bases between them. In the germline V gene (reference sequence), CDR1 corresponds to SGHNT and CDR2 to YYREEE. Overall study results and their limits: Both the number of clones called differentially abundant and the false-positive rate were significantly reduced by the beta-binomial model across all healthy-donor time intervals. It was expected by the authors that biological variance in healthy repertoires might increase further over much longer intervals, such as months to years. In all healthy donors, the variance in clone template counts between samples taken around 14 days apart rose significantly as total template count increased. The binomial model flagged about 1.3 differentially abundant clones between technical replicates but about 15 over roughly two weeks and roughly 19 over about four weeks.

To note about this clone: Its target antigen remains unknown. The record has no base qualities; no much larger clone is one base away.

During the collection period, no infections or other immune events were recorded for the healthy donors. Time-dependent variance in a beta-binomial model of T-cell clone differential abundance was calibrated using healthy-donor blood repertoires as a training cohort. The training cohort included 10 or so healthy donors, of whom 3 were female and 7 were male. The donors were between about 29 and 64 years old, with an average age of roughly 43 years. Whole blood was collected from each healthy donor at three time points spaced approximately 2 weeks apart and obtained from a commercial supplier. Genomic DNA was extracted from unsorted whole blood for immunosequencing. The immunoSEQ Assay, which relies on bias-controlled multiplex PCR amplification of genomic DNA, was used to profile TCRbeta CDR3 regions. The authors processed their data as follows. The absolute abundance of each unique TCRbeta CDR3 region was quantified after sequences were collapsed and filtered. Differential abundance was tested with two models: a binomial (Fisher-equivalent) model and a beta-binomial model that adds time-dependent variance fitted from healthy donors. Clones with fewer than 5 combined templates were excluded, and clones with Benjamini-Hochberg FDR below 0.01 were called differentially abundant. The form v = (b*log(k)+a)^2 was used to model beta-binomial variance as a function of total template count across the two samples. TCRdb stores this immuneACCESS table with in-frame sequences only. Part of the clones is absent; in the studies checked, under half of the shortfall reflects unresolved V genes, and no reason is known for the rest. The DNA was the basis for D and trimming; V, J and clone size are from that table. In all, the sample holds under 90,000 clones, and about 89% of those were seen once. Around 2.8% of the sample is in the top ten clones.

The TCR sequence derives from a person aged 18 to 69 in good health. What was sequenced was blood. The chain is made from TRBV5-4 and TRBJ2-3, with no reliable assignment of the D segment. The DNA reads TGTGCCAGCAGCTTGCCAGGTGGAGATACGCAGTATTTT. It is translated as CASSLPGGDTQYF.